This entry describes one T cell receptor (beta chain). As originally analysed: Estimates of nucleated cell counts were drawn from the amplification of reference gene primers. Sequenced by immunoSEQ multiplex PCR; TCRdb stores in-frame clones only, minus some. Clone size and the V and J calls come from that table; the DNA yielded D and trimming. This sample has about 200,000 clones, with about 88% found just once. This entry is derived from a study of blood T cell repertoires in COVID-19. Study-wide context: Samples came from the United States, Italy and Spain, spanning acute and convalescent COVID-19. From T cells, B-cell-depleted T cells, or PBMCs came the material, which was cDNA or gDNA.

Enrollment of patients from Seattle took place during active infection, with longitudinal follow-up. V gave up 6 bases and J gave up 1 base, with 9 bases separating them. CDR3 length: 13 amino acids. Germline V CDR1 and CDR2: LGHDT, YNNKEL (reference sequence). Source material: peripheral blood. The genes are TRBV3-1 (or the pseudogene TRBV3-2) and TRBJ1-1; D perhaps matches TRBD1 (5 bases). This TCR came from a woman in her 50s with COVID-19, enrolled during active disease. The CDR3 DNA follows: TGTGCCAGCAGTCGAACAGGGAACACTGAAGCTTTCTTT. Protein sequence: CASSRTGNTEAFF.